This T cell receptor beta chain was profiled in a study of quantifying T cell responses using KT2 cells. The wider study: RNA was reverse transcribed with TCR alpha and beta constant-region primers.

As regards this clonotype: Antigen specificity is unknown.

A single-stranded UMI oligo with SP2 sequence was ligated to cDNA 3' ends. First-round PCR used approximately 4 cycles and beta primers RC1.1 and RC1.2 covering TRBC1 and TRBC2. TCRdb reprocessed the UMI-ligation and nested PCR reads via MiXCR and lists one record per CDR3 protein. The sample holds tens of thousands of distinct CDR3 sequences; more than 9% are singletons and the top ten take 10%. Study-level findings and limits: Input KT2 cell number predicted KT2 alpha and beta sequence counts linearly over several orders of magnitude.

J was trimmed by 5 bases and V by 2 bases; bases with no gene match: 3. The CDR3 has 15 amino acids. Per the germline V gene, CDR1 is MNHEY and CDR2 is SVGEGT. This receptor was obtained from a human donor. This chain uses TRBV6-2 or TRBV6-3 with TRBJ2-3, with 11 bases matching TRBD2. Sequenced: PBMCs spiked with cells of the T cell clone KT2. CDR3 in amino acids: CASSYGGLAGDTQYF. For the CDR3, the DNA is TGTGCCAGCAGTTACGGTGGACTAGCGGGAGATACGCAGTATTTT.